The following is a T cell receptor (beta chain) sequence with its context. The study ran its PCR with 60 Vbeta and 13 Jbeta primers. Measured with immunoSEQ multiplex PCR; TCRdb has only the in-frame clones, and not every one. The sample holds about 140,000 clones; about 78% are singletons and the top ten take roughly 4%. Germline V gene sequence: CDR1 LNHDA, CDR2 SQIVND (reference sequence). Trimming at V came to 5 bases and at J to 3 bases, leaving 3 bases not matched to a gene. The CDR3 runs to 14 residues. This record belongs to a study of cytomegalovirus exposure and HLA in healthy donors. Sequencing was carried out using PBMCs. The TCR was taken from a man aged 18 to 29 in good health and CMV-seronegative. The rearrangement links TRBV19 to TRBJ2-2, with TRBD1 matching over 7 bases. The chain's CDR3 is CASSQGVDTGELFF. The CDR3 coding sequence is TGTGCCAGTAGTCAGGGGGTGGACACCGGGGAGCTGTTTTTT.